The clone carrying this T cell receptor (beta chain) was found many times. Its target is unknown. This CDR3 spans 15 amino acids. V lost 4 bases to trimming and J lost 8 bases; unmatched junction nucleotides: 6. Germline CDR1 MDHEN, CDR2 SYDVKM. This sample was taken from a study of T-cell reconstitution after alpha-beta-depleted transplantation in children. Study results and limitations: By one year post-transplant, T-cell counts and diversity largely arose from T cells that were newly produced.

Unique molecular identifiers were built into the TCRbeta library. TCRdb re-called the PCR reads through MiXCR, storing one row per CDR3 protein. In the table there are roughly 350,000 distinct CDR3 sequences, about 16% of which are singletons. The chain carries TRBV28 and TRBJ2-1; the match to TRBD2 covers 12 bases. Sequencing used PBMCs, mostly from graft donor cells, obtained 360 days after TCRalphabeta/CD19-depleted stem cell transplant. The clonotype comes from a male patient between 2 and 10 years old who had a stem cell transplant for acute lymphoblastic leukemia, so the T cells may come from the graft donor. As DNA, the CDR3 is TGTGCCAGCAGTTCGACTAGCGGGAGTGTGTATGAGCAGTTCTTC. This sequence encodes CASSSTSGSVYEQFF.